This T cell receptor (beta chain) was sequenced during a study of T cells after yellow fever vaccination. Overall study: When fractions had low cell numbers, they were prepared with SMART-Seq v4 Ultra Low Input.

Study observations and caveats: CD4 and CD8 compartments shared a small share of clonotypes, likely from convergent recombination.

5'RACE template switching produced TCR cDNA carrying a universal primer site and UMIs. TCRdb recomputed calls from the 5' RACE reads with MiXCR, one row per CDR3 protein. The sample lists some 120,000 distinct CDR3 sequences, 8% to 10% occurring once. In the case of this clonotype: Its antigen remains unidentified.

The germline V and J ends were trimmed by 5 bases and 2 bases, with 10 bases remaining between them. This CDR3 has 14 residues. The rearrangement uses TRBV12-3 or TRBV12-4 and TRBJ1-5, with D unclear. Source: CD8+ T cells sorted from PBMCs, taken on the day of the yellow fever booster vaccination. The source is a man aged 18 to 29 who received the YFV17D yellow fever vaccine. The CDR3 sequence is CASSLRGGNQPQHF. The CDR3 DNA reads TGTGCCAGCAGTCTCCGTGGCGGCAATCAGCCCCAGCATTTT.